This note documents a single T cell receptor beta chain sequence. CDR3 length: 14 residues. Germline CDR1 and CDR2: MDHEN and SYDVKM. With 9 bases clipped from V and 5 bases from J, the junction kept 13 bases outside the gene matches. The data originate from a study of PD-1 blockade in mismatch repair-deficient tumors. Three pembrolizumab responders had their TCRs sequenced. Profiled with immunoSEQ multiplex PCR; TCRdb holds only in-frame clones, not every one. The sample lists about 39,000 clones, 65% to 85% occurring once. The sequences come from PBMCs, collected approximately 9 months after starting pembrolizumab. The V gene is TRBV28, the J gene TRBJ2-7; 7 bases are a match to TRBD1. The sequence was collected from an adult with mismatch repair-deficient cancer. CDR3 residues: CASSKRLQGNEQYF. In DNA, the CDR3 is TGTGCCAGTTCCAAGAGACTACAGGGGAACGAGCAGTACTTC. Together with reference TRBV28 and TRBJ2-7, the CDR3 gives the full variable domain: DVKVTQSSRYLVKRTGEKVFLECVQDMDHENMFWYRQDPGLGLRLIYFSYDVKMKEKGDIPEGYSVSREKKERFSLILESASTNQTSMYLCASSKRLQGNEQYFGPGTRLTVT.